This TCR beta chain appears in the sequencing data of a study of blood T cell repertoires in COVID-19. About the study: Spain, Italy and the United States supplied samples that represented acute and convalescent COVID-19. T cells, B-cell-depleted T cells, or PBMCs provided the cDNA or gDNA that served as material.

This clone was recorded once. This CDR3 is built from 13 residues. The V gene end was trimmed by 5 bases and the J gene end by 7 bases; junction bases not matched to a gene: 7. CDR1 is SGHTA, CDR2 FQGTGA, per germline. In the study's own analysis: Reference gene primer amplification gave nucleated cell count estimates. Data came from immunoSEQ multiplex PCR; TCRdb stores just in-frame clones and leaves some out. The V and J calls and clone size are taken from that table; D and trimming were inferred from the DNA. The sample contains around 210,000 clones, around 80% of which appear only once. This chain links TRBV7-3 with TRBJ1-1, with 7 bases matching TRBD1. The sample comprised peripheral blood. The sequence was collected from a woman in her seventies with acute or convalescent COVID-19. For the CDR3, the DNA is TGTGCCAGCAGCCAACAGGGGAGAGGTGAAGCTTTCTTT. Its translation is CASSQQGRGEAFF.